The rows below give T cell receptor beta chains drawn from one sample of a study of cytomegalovirus exposure and HLA in healthy donors. Profiling relied on immunoSEQ multiplex PCR, and the TCRdb table lists in-frame clones only, not all of them. The sample contains roughly 180,000 clones, 75% to 85% of which appear only once. The sequenced sample consisted of PBMCs. These TCRs come from a man aged 30-40 years in good health and CMV-seropositive. Each CDR3 is given without its conserved first and last residue. The order of the fields is V gene, J gene, CDR3 protein.

TRBV7-2	TRBJ2-1	ASSFTASGYNEQF
TRBV6-1	TRBJ1-4	ASGGTGGGEKLF
TRBV28	TRBJ1-1	ASSNQGTANTEAF
TRBV6-1	TRBJ1-2	ASSDVGELAYGYT
TRBV12-5	TRBJ1-5	ASGLILTGGNQPQH
TRBV11-2	TRBJ2-2	ASKGVLANTGELF
TRBV7-3	TRBJ2-3	ASSTTGTSGRTDTQY
TRBV11-3	TRBJ2-7	ASSSYGAGSEQY
TRBV25-1	TRBJ1-5	ASSGADSGNQPQH
TRBV11-3	TRBJ2-2	ASSLGPSGASTGELF
TRBV11-2	TRBJ2-7	ASSLTGKTYEQY
TRBV5-4	TRBJ1-5	ASSSTGSSNQPQH
TRBV5-4	TRBJ2-3	ASSLRRLAGGGPDTQY
TRBV6-4	TRBJ2-7	ASSGKGQGAIEQY
TRBV11-2	TRBJ2-7	ASSIPRGLESYEQY
TRBV27	TRBJ2-1	ASKIVSRGAPDEQF
TRBV4-2	TRBJ2-1	ASSQDIVGGGVAEQF
TRBV28	TRBJ2-3	ASSSAGHTQY
TRBV9	TRBJ2-5	ASSPRLAGIEETQY
TRBV19	TRBJ2-5	ASSIAGGVETQY
TRBV11-3	TRBJ2-7	ASSLSEQRYEQY
TRBV7-6	TRBJ2-7	ASSFDLGTSYEQY
TRBV30	TRBJ1-2	AWSPTFGYT
TRBV6-5	TRBJ2-1	ASSYRGLAAYNEQF
TRBV25-1	TRBJ1-2	ASSEWGQGVSGYT
TRBV9	TRBJ2-1	ASSASDREHPRYNEQF
TRBV6-1	TRBJ2-1	ASSEVGGEQF
TRBV29-1	TRBJ2-1	SVRPTSGGNNEQF
TRBV27	-	ATHLAGAPYEQY
TRBV30	TRBJ1-1	AWTRGDRGEAF
TRBV30	TRBJ1-5	AWSRGLNQPQH
TRBV25-1	TRBJ2-2	ASMSSRDTGELF
TRBV11-2	TRBJ2-5	ASSLAGTGEDQY
TRBV5-5	TRBJ2-3	ASSLDRGGLDTQY
TRBV5-4	TRBJ2-1	ASSFGGNDEQF
TRBV15	TRBJ1-4	ATSRVGQGAWSTNEKLF